Listed here is a single TCR beta chain. The data were taken from a study of CD8 T cells in Susac syndrome. CDR3 length equals 16 residues. V gave up 4 bases and J gave up 6 bases; unmatched junction bases: 14. Germline V gene lookup returns CDR1 SGDLS and CDR2 YYNGEE. Relapsing-remitting disease, either stable or active, was present in the multiple sclerosis controls, who were treatment-naive patients. Purification of the CD8+ and CD4+ T cells relied on negative isolation, and TEMRA cells underwent FACS enrichment. Reverse transcription of roughly 0.45 to 1 ug RNA used random hexamers. TCRdb used MiXCR to reprocess the immunoSEQ multiplex PCR reads, holding one entry per CDR3 protein. The data hold some 260,000 distinct CDR3 sequences, with around 83% observed a single time.

The chain employs TRBV9 and TRBJ2-7, with 9 bases fitting TRBD2. The sequence derives from a human donor with multiple sclerosis. The sample taken for sequencing was CD8+ T cells from PBMCs. The CDR3 DNA follows: TGTGCCAGCAGCCCAGGGGGTGGAGCGGGAGGTTTCGAGCAGTACTTC. Protein: CASSPGGGAGGFEQYF.